This TCR beta chain was sequenced for a study of cytomegalovirus exposure and HLA in healthy donors. Findings and caveats of the study: Later genetic work tied a missense DCLRE1C variant to beta-chain V and J trimming.

PCR amplification relied on 60 Vbeta primers (plus 13 Jbeta primers). Clones were sequenced by immunoSEQ multiplex PCR, and TCRdb holds only the in-frame ones, with some missing. Here the sample spans about 91,000 clones, roughly 78% being singletons. Turning to this clone: As yet, its antigen is unknown.

CDR1 and CDR2 from the germline V gene are ENHRY and SYGVKD. The CDR3 consists of 14 residues. This TCR was sampled from a male donor in good health and CMV-seropositive. Material for sequencing was PBMCs. The V and J genes are TRBV10-3 and TRBJ2-5; 7 positions agree with TRBD1. The J call could be wrong; TRBJ2-7 is a better fit for the DNA end. CDR3 sequence (DNA): TGTGCCACCACTGACAGGGCGAGCTCCTACGAGCAGTACTTC. As protein: CATTDRASSYEQYF.